A selection of T cell receptor beta chains follows, all from one sample in a study of blood T cell repertoires in COVID-19. The table came from immunoSEQ multiplex PCR; TCRdb's copy has only in-frame clones and leaves some out. The sample includes hundreds of thousands of clones, roughly 85% seen only once; the top ten take approximately 7.5%. Sequencing used peripheral blood. The receptor source for this set is a human donor in a cohort sampled during active COVID-19. Both conserved end residues are part of each CDR3. The D gene is left open where the match is weak.

j_call d_call cdr3_length v_call cdr3_aa
TRBJ2-2 TRBD2 15 TRBV7-3 CASSSGLATGGELFF
TRBJ1-5 - 13 TRBV10-3 CAISEGGNQPQHF
TRBJ1-4 TRBD1 12 TRBV30 CAWSVGQGKLFF
TRBJ1-2 - 17 TRBV5-1 CASSLGGRGATNYGYTF
TRBJ2-5 - 13 TRBV5-6 CASSLGRRETQYF
TRBJ1-3 TRBD1 14 TRBV11-2 CASSYRGPGNTIYF
TRBJ2-7 - 12 TRBV7-2 CASSLFRSEQYF
TRBJ2-7 - 14 TRBV30 CAWAPNLRLNEQYF
TRBJ1-5 TRBD1 13 TRBV18 CASSRQGGQPQHF
TRBJ2-1 TRBD2 16 TRBV5-1 CASSLAVRGGFNEQFF
TRBJ2-2 - 11 TRBV5-6 CASSSVRELFF
TRBJ2-4 - 14 TRBV4-1 CASSPHSSKGPTYF
TRBJ1-4 TRBD1 13 TRBV24-1 CATGDRGEEKLFF
TRBJ1-2 - 14 TRBV11-2 CASSLDTGGFGYTF
TRBJ2-3 - 14 TRBV10-3 CATDPGVSTDTQYF
TRBJ1-1 TRBD1 15 TRBV5-4 CASSGGNRGLAEAFF
TRBJ2-7 - 12 TRBV7-2 CASSLSSYEQYF
TRBJ1-1 - 13 TRBV6-5 CASTRGVNTEAFF
TRBJ2-3 TRBD2 14 TRBV7-2 CASSFNQAGATQYF
TRBJ2-7 TRBD1 15 TRBV28 CASSNYRGFRYEQYF
TRBJ2-3 TRBD2 18 TRBV2 CASRERRTSGGAADTQYF
TRBJ2-6 TRBD1 18 TRBV10-3 CATDTDPGTASGANVLTF
TRBJ1-3 - 12 TRBV4-1 CASTGAGNTIYF
TRBJ1-1 - 14 TRBV2 CASSAYSLNTEAFF
TRBJ1-6 - 16 TRBV19 CASSVRQISYNSPLHF
TRBJ1-5 TRBD1 15 TRBV3-1/TRBV3-2 CASSQGQGASQPQHF
TRBJ1-1 - 14 TRBV5-1 CASSLGTGNTEAFF
TRBJ2-3 TRBD1 13 TRBV2 CASSRQGSDTQYF
TRBJ2-5 - 14 TRBV5-5 CASSGGTPQETQYF
TRBJ2-7 - 12 TRBV3-1/TRBV3-2 CASSQRWEEQYF
TRBJ2-3 - 13 TRBV7-9 CASSGTLTDTQYF
TRBJ2-2 - 10 TRBV5-4 CASGVGELFF
TRBJ1-2 - 14 TRBV19 CAIRSPSGYGGYTF
TRBJ2-7 - 15 TRBV27 CASSLSRAGIYEQYF
TRBJ2-7 - 12 TRBV7-9 CASSLALDLQLF
TRBJ1-2 TRBD1 14 TRBV7-2 CASSAGQANYGYTF
TRBJ2-3 - 15 TRBV3-1/TRBV3-2 CASSQDRGGTDTQYF
TRBJ2-4 - 16 TRBV5-6 CASKYGRIGGKNIQYF
TRBJ1-2 - 14 TRBV5-1 CASRKGASDYGYTF
TRBJ2-2 TRBD1 13 TRBV30 CAWSETGAGELFF
TRBJ2-3 TRBD2 15 TRBV13 CASSLGSGGTDTQYF
TRBJ2-1 TRBD2 23 TRBV30 CAWSVPIRLAGGPSGGSYNEQFF